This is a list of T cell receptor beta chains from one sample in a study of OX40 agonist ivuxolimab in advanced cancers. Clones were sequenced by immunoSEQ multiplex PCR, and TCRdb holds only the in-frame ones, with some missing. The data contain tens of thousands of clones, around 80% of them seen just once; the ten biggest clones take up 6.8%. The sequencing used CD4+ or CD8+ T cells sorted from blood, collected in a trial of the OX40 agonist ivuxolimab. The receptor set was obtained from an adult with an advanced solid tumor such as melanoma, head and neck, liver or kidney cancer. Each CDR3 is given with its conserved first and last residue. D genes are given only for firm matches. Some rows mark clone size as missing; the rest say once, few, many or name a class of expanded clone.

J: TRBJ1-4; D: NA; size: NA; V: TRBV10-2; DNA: TGCGCCAGCAGTGAGTTTCGGGACTACAAGACTAATGAAAAACTGTTTTTT; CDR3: CASSEFRDYKTNEKLFF
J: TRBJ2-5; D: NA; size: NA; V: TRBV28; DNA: TGTGCCAGCAGTTTATTGGAGACCCAGTACTTC; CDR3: CASSLLETQYF
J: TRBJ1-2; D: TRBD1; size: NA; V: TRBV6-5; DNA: TGTGCCAGCAGTTCAGACAGGGGGACTAGCTATGGCTACACCTTC; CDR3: CASSSDRGTSYGYTF
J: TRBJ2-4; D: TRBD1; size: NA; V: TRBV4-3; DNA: TGCGCCAGCAGCCAGGGCAGGGGGCTGAGAAACATTCAGTACTTC; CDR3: CASSQGRGLRNIQYF
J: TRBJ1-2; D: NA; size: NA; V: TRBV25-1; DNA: TGTGCCAGCAGTGAATTTCGGGGAAACTATGGCTACACCTTC; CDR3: CASSEFRGNYGYTF
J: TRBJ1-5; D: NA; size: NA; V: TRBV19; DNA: TGTGCCAGTAGTATCCCTCTTCAGAATAGCAATCAGCCCCAGCATTTT; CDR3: CASSIPLQNSNQPQHF
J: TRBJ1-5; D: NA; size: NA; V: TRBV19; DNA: TGTGCCAGTAGTTTGTACAGAGATCAGCCCCAGCATTTT; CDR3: CASSLYRDQPQHF
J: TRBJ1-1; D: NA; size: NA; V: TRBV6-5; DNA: TGTGCCAGCAGTTACGGGTCACTGAACACTGAAGCTTTCTTT; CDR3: CASSYGSLNTEAFF
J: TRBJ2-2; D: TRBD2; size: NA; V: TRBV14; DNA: TGTGCCAGCAGCCCTCGCCCTACTAGCGGGAGGCCCCCCGGGGAGCTGTTTTTT; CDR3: CASSPRPTSGRPPGELFF
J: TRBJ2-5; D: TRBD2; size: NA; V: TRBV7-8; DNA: TGTGCCCTCGGGGCTAGCGGGAGGGCCAGGTTTTCCCAAGAGACCCAGTACTTC; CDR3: CALGASGRARFSQETQYF
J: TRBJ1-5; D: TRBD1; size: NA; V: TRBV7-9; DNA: TGTGCCAGCAGCTTGTACAGGGGTTCGCCTCAGCCCCAGCATTTT; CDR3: CASSLYRGSPQPQHF
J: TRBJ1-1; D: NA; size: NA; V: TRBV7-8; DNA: TGTGCCAGCAGCTTATTCGGGGGAAAGAACACTGAAGCTTTCTTT; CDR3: CASSLFGGKNTEAFF
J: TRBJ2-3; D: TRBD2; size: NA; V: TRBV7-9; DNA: TGTGCCAGCAGCTTAGACCCTAGCGGCCCTAGCACAGATACGCAGTATTTT; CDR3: CASSLDPSGPSTDTQYF
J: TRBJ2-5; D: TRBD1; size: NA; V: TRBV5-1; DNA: TGCGCCAGCAGCTCGAACAAGCCGAAGACAGGGGTTGGGGAGACCCAGTACTTC; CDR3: CASSSNKPKTGVGETQYF
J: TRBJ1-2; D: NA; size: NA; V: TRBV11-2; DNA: TGTGCCAGCACGACAGAGGTAGCAGACTATGGCTACACCTTC; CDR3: CASTTEVADYGYTF
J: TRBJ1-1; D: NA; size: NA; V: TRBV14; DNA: TGTGCCAGCAGCCCTTGGACTCGATCCACTGAAGCTTTCTTT; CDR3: CASSPWTRSTEAFF
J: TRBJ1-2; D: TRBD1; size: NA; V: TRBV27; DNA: TGTGCCAGCAAGTTTGGGGACAGGGACTATGGCTACACCTTC; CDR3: CASKFGDRDYGYTF
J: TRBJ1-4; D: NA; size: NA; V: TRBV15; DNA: TGTGCCACCAGTGAAGGAGGCAGTGGGTCTAATGAAAAACTGTTTTTT; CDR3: CATSEGGSGSNEKLFF
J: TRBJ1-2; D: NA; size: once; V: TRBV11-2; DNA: TGTGCCAGCAGCTTAGGGGCAGGGAGGGCTAACTATGGCTACACCTTC; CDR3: CASSLGAGRANYGYTF
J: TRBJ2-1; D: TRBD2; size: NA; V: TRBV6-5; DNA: TGTGCCAGCTTCCCGAGCGGGGACCCCAATGAGCAGTTCTTC; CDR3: CASFPSGDPNEQFF
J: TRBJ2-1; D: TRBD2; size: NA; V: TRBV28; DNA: TGTGCCAGCAGTTTATCCTGGACTAGCGGGGGCCTTTACCCCAATGAGCAGTTCTTC; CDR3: CASSLSWTSGGLYPNEQFF
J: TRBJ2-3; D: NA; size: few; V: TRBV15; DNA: TGTGCCACCAGCAGAGGAGACCTCAGGGGCTACACAGATACGCAGTATTTT; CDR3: CATSRGDLRGYTDTQYF
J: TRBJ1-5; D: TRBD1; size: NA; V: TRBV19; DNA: TGTGCCAGTGGTCCTCCGCGGACAGGGGTACGGCAGCCCCAGCATTTT; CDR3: CASGPPRTGVRQPQHF
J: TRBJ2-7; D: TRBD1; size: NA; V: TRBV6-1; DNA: TGTGCCAGCAGTTTAGCAGGGGGCTACGAGCAGTACTTC; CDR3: CASSLAGGYEQYF